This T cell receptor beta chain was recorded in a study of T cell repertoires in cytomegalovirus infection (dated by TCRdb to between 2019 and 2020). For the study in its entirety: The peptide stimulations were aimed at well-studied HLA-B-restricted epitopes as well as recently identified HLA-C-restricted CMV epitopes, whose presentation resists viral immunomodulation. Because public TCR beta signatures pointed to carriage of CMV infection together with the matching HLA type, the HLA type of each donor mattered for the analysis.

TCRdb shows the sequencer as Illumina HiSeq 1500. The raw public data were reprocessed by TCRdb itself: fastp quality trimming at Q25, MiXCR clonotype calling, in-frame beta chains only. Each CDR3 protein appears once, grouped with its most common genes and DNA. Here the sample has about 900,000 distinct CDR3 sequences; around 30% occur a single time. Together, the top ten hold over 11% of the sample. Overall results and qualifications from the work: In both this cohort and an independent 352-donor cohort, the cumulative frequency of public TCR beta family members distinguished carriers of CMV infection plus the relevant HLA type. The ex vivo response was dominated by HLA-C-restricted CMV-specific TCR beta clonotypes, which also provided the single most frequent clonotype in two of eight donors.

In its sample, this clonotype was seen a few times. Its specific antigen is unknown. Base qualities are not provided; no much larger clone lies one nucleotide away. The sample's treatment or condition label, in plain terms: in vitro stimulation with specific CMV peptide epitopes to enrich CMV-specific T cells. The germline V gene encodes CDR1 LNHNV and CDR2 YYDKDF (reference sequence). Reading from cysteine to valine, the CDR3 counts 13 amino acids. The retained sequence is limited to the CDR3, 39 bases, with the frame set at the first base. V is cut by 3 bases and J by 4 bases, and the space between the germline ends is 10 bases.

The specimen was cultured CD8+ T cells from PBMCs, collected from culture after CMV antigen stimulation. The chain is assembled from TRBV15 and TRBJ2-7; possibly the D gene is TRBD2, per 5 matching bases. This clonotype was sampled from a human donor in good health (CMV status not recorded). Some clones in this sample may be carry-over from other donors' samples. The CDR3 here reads CATSRPGKYEQYV. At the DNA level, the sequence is TGTGCCACCAGCAGGCCGGGAAAATACGAGCAGTACGTC.